This TCR beta chain emerged from a study of monozygotic twins with inflammatory bowel disease. With the 5' RACE reads reprocessed, TCRdb shows one record per CDR3 protein and no DNA. The table counts some 190,000 distinct CDR3 sequences; roughly 7.7% lies in the top ten. There are 15 residues in the CDR3. In germline, CDR1 is SGHRS, CDR2 YFSETQ. What was sequenced was blood. The clonotype originates from a human donor with ulcerative colitis or Crohn's disease, or a healthy co-twin of an affected twin (not recorded which). The chain recombines TRBV5-1 with TRBJ2-2; the TCRdb D gene call, TRBD1, has no DNA to confirm it. CDR3 amino acids: CASSPTGWNTGELFF.